Sequencing of this TCR beta chain was carried out in a study of CD8 T cells in Susac syndrome. With random hexamers, reverse transcription was performed on roughly 0.45 to 1 ug of RNA. TCRdb itself ran the immunoSEQ multiplex PCR reads through MiXCR, one entry per CDR3 protein. The sample records some 150,000 distinct CDR3 sequences, approximately 94% being singletons. Trimming pared 4 bases from V and 1 base from J, leaving 14 bases between. This CDR3 is built from 15 residues. Germline CDR1 reads SGDLS; CDR2 reads YYNGEE. The receptor was derived from a human donor with multiple sclerosis. The sample was CD8+ T cells from PBMCs. The chain employs TRBV9 and TRBJ1-1, with TRBD1 as a possible D gene (5 bases). CDR3 residues: CASSLYGGTNTEAFF. Written as DNA, the CDR3 is TGTGCCAGCAGCTTATACGGGGGGACGAACACTGAAGCTTTCTTT.